The 25 T cell receptor beta chains presented below share a single source sample, sequenced in a study of T cell repertoires in cytomegalovirus infection. TCRdb re-called the reads through MiXCR, storing one row per CDR3 protein. There are about 450,000 distinct CDR3 sequences in the sample; about a third occur only once, and roughly 15% lies in the top ten. The sample taken for sequencing was PBMCs. The receptors derive from a human donor in good health (CMV status not recorded). Some clones in this sample may be carry-over from other donors' samples.

The V and J genes are TRBV11-1 and TRBJ2-5; 7 nucleotides match TRBD1. V lost 5 bases, J lost 9 bases, and 15 bases stayed unmatched. Germline lookup yields CDR1 SGHAT and CDR2 FQDESV (reference sequence). The CDR3 contains 15 residues. CDR3 sequence reads: CASSRGQELPMAQYF. CDR3 bases: TGTGCCAGCAGCCGCGGACAGGAACTACCTATGGCCCAGTACTTC.

This clonotype was observed a few times. The rearrangement joins TRBV10-3 to TRBJ2-1; no definite D call. The germline V gene encodes CDR1 ENHRY and CDR2 SYGVKD. Trimming pared 5 bases from V and 8 bases from J, leaving 19 bases between. The CDR3 consists of 15 residues. The CDR3 nucleotides read TGTGCCATCAGTCCTACTAACGATCTTAGGGATGAGCAGTTCTTC. Its protein product is CAISPTNDLRDEQFF.

This chain joins TRBV11-2 and TRBJ2-7, with 10 bases fitting TRBD1. Losses at the gene ends were 5 bases for V and 4 bases for J; bases not matched to a gene: 11. The CDR3 loop spans 16 amino acids. Germline-derived CDR1 and CDR2 are SGHAT and FQNNGV. The CDR3 sequence is CASSPYTGTGAYEQYF. For the CDR3, the DNA is TGTGCCAGCAGCCCCTACACCGGGACAGGGGCTTACGAGCAGTACTTC.

This chain connects TRBV6-2 or TRBV6-3 to TRBJ2-1; D might be TRBD1 (6 bases). The CDR3 loop spans 14 amino acids. Between the trimmed V and J ends, which lost 5 bases and 5 bases, there was a span of 13 bases. CDR1 is MNHEY, CDR2 SVGEGT, per germline. CDR3: CASSIGQRHNEQFF. The CDR3 region has the DNA TGTGCCAGCAGTATTGGACAGCGCCACAATGAGCAGTTCTTC.

This clonotype was observed a few times. V and J are TRBV2 and TRBJ2-3; no definite D call. In germline, CDR1 is SNHLY, CDR2 FYNNEI. The CDR3 is 11 amino acids. Deletions cut 9 bases from V and 3 bases from J, with 7 bases between. The CDR3 DNA is TGTGCCAGTCGTCCGACAGATACGCAGTATTTT. Translating it yields CASRPTDTQYF.

This clonotype was seen a few times. CDR3 nucleotides: TGCGCCAGCAGTCAAGGACAGGGGGTTCGTTCACCCCTCCACTTT. Residues: CASSQGQGVRSPLHF. V usage is TRBV23-1 and J usage is TRBJ1-6, with 10 bases fitting TRBD1. TRBV23-1 carries the ORF label, with uncertain function. V lost 2 bases to trimming and J lost 9 bases; unmatched junction nucleotides: 4. This CDR3 is 15 amino acids long.

This clonotype was detected a few times. One junction end does not reproduce the germline sequence, and a read error may be involved. The CDR3 DNA follows: TGTGCGAGCACTGGGAACTCTGGAAACACCATATATTTT. Encoded protein: CASTGNSGNTIYF. V and J are TRBV2 and TRBJ1-3, with D unclear. There are 13 residues in the CDR3. Germline loops: CDR1 SNHLY, CDR2 FYNNEI.

This clonotype was detected a few times. The gene calls are TRBV4-1 and TRBJ2-5, with 11 bases aligning to TRBD2. CDR3 size: 14 residues. V shed 5 bases and J 3 bases; nucleotides not matched to a gene: 2. CDR1 is MGHRA and CDR2 is YSYEKL in the germline V gene. CDR3 in amino acids: CASSTLAGEETQYF. CDR3 nucleotides: TGCGCCAGCAGCACACTAGCGGGGGAAGAGACCCAGTACTTC.

This sequence joins TRBV6-6 and TRBJ2-7; maybe TRBD2 (6 bases). The CDR3 spans 15 residues. V lost 6 bases and J 1 base, leaving 16 bases between the germline ends. The germline gives CDR1 MNHNY, CDR2 SVGAGI (reference sequence). In nucleotides, the CDR3 is TGTGCCAGCAGCCACACCCAGGAGGGTTCCTACGAGCAGTACTTC. Translating it yields CASSHTQEGSYEQYF.

There are many counts of this clonotype. The gene calls are TRBV6-5 and TRBJ2-1, with unresolved D. The CDR3 extends over 17 amino acids. V gave up 3 bases and J gave up 1 base, with 16 bases separating them. CDR1 is MNHEY and CDR2 is SVGAGI in the germline V gene. In DNA, the CDR3 is TGTGCCAGCAGTTATAGTATTGGGATAGGGTCCTACAATGAGCAGTTCTTC. It encodes CASSYSIGIGSYNEQFF.

The chain links TRBV7-4 to TRBJ1-2, with D perhaps TRBD1 (6 bases). The CDR3 totals 15 residues. Trimming left V 4 bases short and J 8 bases short, with 20 bases between. Germline CDR1 reads SGHVT; CDR2 reads SQSDAQ. The CDR3 bases are TGTGCCAGCAGCTCCGGACAGATAGGGGCTGAGGGCTACACCTTC. Protein: CASSSGQIGAEGYTF.

This clonotype turned up a few times. CDR3 sequence reads: CASRHSGNTEAFF. The CDR3 nucleotides read TGTGCCAGTAGGCACAGTGGGAACACTGAAGCTTTCTTT. The chain couples TRBV19 to TRBJ1-1; the D is unclear. The CDR3 extends over 13 amino acids. The germline CDR1 and CDR2 sequences are LNHDA and SQIVND (reference sequence). Deletions cut 6 bases from V and 1 base from J, with 9 bases between.

This chain connects TRBV6-5 to TRBJ1-2; D is perhaps TRBD1 (5 bases). The V gene lost 0 bases and the J gene lost 4 bases, with 9 bases spanning the gap. The germline V gene has CDR1 MNHEY and CDR2 SVGAGI. This CDR3 region has 14 residues. The DNA for the CDR3 is TGTGCCAGCAGTTACTCCGGGGCACCCTATGGCTACACCTTC. Encoded protein: CASSYSGAPYGYTF.

This clonotype was counted only a few times. This rearrangement joins TRBV5-6 to TRBJ1-1, with TRBD1 matching 8 bases. CDR1 and CDR2 (germline): SGHDT, YYEEEE. The V and J ends lost 2 bases and 0 bases, in that order; junction bases with no gene match: 3. The CDR3 consists of 15 residues. The CDR3 coding sequence is TGTGCCAGCAGCTTCTGGACAGGGATGAACACTGAAGCTTTCTTT. It encodes CASSFWTGMNTEAFF.

As for this clonotype: A much larger clone differs from this one at a single base, so this may be a read error. The chain combines TRBV7-8 with TRBJ2-7; 9 bases line up with TRBD1. This CDR3 has 14 amino acids. Germline CDR1 is SGHVS and CDR2 is FQNEAQ. Trimming took 4 bases from V and 8 from J; bases not matched to a gene: 9. The chain's CDR3 is CASSSGTGFGKQYF. The CDR3 DNA is TGTGCCAGCAGCTCCGGGACAGGGTTTGGGAAGCAGTACTTC.

This rearrangement joins TRBV28 to TRBJ2-1; 8 bases are shared with TRBD1. Germline lookup yields CDR1 MDHEN and CDR2 SYDVKM. There are 14 residues in the CDR3. V trimming: 5 bases; J trimming: 6 bases; junction bases outside the gene matches: 6. CDR3 bases: TGTGCCAGCAGTACCCGGACAGGGCTCAATGAGCAGTTCTTC. It is translated as CASSTRTGLNEQFF.

J is TRBJ2-5 and V is TRBV7-9, with D maybe TRBD1 (6 bases). The CDR3 loop spans 14 amino acids. V was clipped by 1 base and J by 4 bases, with 10 bases between them. From germline, CDR1 is SEHNR and CDR2 FQNEAQ (reference sequence). CDR3 coding DNA: TGTGCCAGCAGCTTAGGCCAGGGGTTAGAGACCCAGTACTTC. Translating gives CASSLGQGLETQYF.

This clonotype was detected ten times or more. The rearrangement joins TRBV20-1 to TRBJ1-5; TRBD1 is a possible D gene (6 bases). Germline values: CDR1 DFQATT, CDR2 SNEGSKA (reference sequence). The CDR3 covers 16 residues. V was clipped by 0 bases and J by 4 bases, with 16 bases between them. For the CDR3, the DNA is TGCAGTGCTAGAGATGTGGACAGCGTCACAAATCAGCCCCAGCATTTT. Translation gives CSARDVDSVTNQPQHF.

This clonotype showed up many times. The rearrangement links TRBV7-8 to TRBJ1-1, with D possibly matching TRBD1 (5 bases). This CDR3 comprises 14 residues. Germline CDR1 SGHVS, CDR2 FQNEAQ. Trimming removed 4 bases from V and 8 bases from J, with 17 bases in between. The CDR3 region is CASSYHGTQKEAFF. The DNA of the CDR3 is TGTGCCAGCAGCTACCACGGGACCCAGAAGGAAGCTTTCTTT.

At least ten counts were recorded for this clonotype. This chain joins TRBV7-8 and TRBJ1-5, with D unclear. Germline assignment: CDR1 SGHVS and CDR2 FQNEAQ. The CDR3 loop spans 14 amino acids. With 2 bases removed from V and 2 bases from J, the gap between germline ends came to 7 bases. CDR3 region: CASSLMSGNQPQHF. CDR3 bases: TGTGCCAGCAGCTTAATGTCTGGCAATCAGCCCCAGCATTTT.

This clonotype was seen a few times. This chain connects TRBV19 to TRBJ2-7, with D hard to call. V gave up 3 bases and J gave up 0 bases, with 9 bases separating them. Per the germline V gene, CDR1 is LNHDA and CDR2 is SQIVND (reference sequence). This CDR3 spans 14 amino acids. CDR3 sequence (DNA): TGTGCCAGTAGTATCAGTCCAACCTCCTACGAGCAGTACTTC. Translating gives CASSISPTSYEQYF.

CDR3 in DNA: TGCGCCAGGCTTTCACCCCTCCACTTT. This codes for CARLSPLHF. This rearrangement joins TRBV23-1 to TRBJ1-6; D not resolved. TRBV23-1 is noted as an ORF with a role that remains uncertain. V was trimmed by 9 bases and J by 9 bases, leaving 3 bases between them. This CDR3 is built from 9 residues.

This sequence joins TRBV7-6 and TRBJ1-2; 7 nucleotides agree with TRBD1. Germline CDR1 SGHVS, CDR2 FNYEAQ. CDR3 length: 15 residues. The trim removed 5 bases at V and 0 bases at J, leaving 6 bases unmatched. The CDR3 DNA follows: TGTGCCAGCAGCCGGGGACAGAACCCTAACTATGGCTACACCTTC. It is translated as CASSRGQNPNYGYTF.

In this sample, this clonotype turned up many times. The V gene is TRBV7-6, the J gene TRBJ2-1; D is perhaps TRBD1 (6 bases). V shed 6 bases and J shed 3 bases, with 12 bases lying between them. The CDR3 extends over 14 amino acids. Germline V gene sequence: CDR1 SGHVS, CDR2 FNYEAQ. The CDR3 nucleotides read TGTGCCAGCAGATCCTTGACAGGCTACAATGAGCAGTTCTTC. Protein: CASRSLTGYNEQFF.

The gene calls are TRBV27 and TRBJ1-2; 11 bases agree with TRBD1. Germline V gene sequence: CDR1 MNHEY, CDR2 SMNVEV (reference sequence). V shed 5 bases, J shed 8 bases, and the junction held 10 bases outside the gene matches. The CDR3 has 15 amino acids. The CDR3 DNA reads as TGTGCCAGCAGTACTATGGGGACAGGGGGAGGCGGCTACACCTTC. Translating gives CASSTMGTGGGGYTF.